A selection of T cell receptor beta chains follows, all from one sample in a study of CD8 T cells in ankylosing spondylitis. TCRdb used MiXCR to reprocess the 5' RACE reads, holding one entry per CDR3 protein. The data contain 200,000 to 300,000 distinct CDR3 sequences, approximately 10% of them singletons. Sample: blood, either unsorted or a sorted T cell fraction (not recorded which). Receptor source: a male donor with ankylosing spondylitis or in good health (not recorded which). Both conserved end residues are part of each CDR3. The order of the fields is D gene, J gene, clone size, CDR3 length, V gene, CDR3 DNA, CDR3 protein. A D gene is named only where the DNA matches it firmly. Clone size is shown for a subset of rows, as once, few, many or a class of expanded clone.

NA | TRBJ2-5 | many | 14 | TRBV5-1 | TGCGCCAGCATGCCGGGACCGTACCAAGAGACCCAGTACTTC | CASMPGPYQETQYF
NA | TRBJ2-5 | many | 15 | TRBV20-1 | TGCAGTGCTAGGGACCAACTCCACGGATCGGAGACCCAGTACTTC | CSARDQLHGSETQYF
NA | TRBJ1-6 | few | 15 | TRBV6-2/TRBV6-3 | TGTGCCAGCAGGGAGGTGGACACCAGTAATTCACCCCTCCACTTT | CASREVDTSNSPLHF
NA | TRBJ2-7 | many | 12 | TRBV30 | TGTGCCTGGAGTACAGGTTCCCTGGGGCAGTACTTC | CAWSTGSLGQYF
TRBD1 | TRBJ1-1 | many | 16 | TRBV5-6 | TGTGCCAGCAGCTTGCCGGGACAGCTACCGAACACTGAAGCTTTCTTT | CASSLPGQLPNTEAFF
NA | TRBJ2-5 | many | 13 | TRBV10-3 | TGTGCCATCAGTGGGCAGGGAACGGAGACCCAGTACTTC | CAISGQGTETQYF
NA | TRBJ2-1 | many | 17 | TRBV19 | TGTGCCAGTAGTACTACGCGACTAGGACCATCCTACAATGAGCAGTTCTTC | CASSTTRLGPSYNEQFF
TRBD1 | TRBJ1-1 | many | 13 | TRBV2 | TGTGCCAGTAATACAGGGGGCACAACGGAAGCTTTCTTT | CASNTGGTTEAFF
TRBD2 | TRBJ2-1 | many | 15 | TRBV20-1 | TGCAGTGCTAGGGGACTAGCGGGGTCCTACAATGAGCAGTTCTTC | CSARGLAGSYNEQFF
NA | TRBJ2-3 | many | 13 | TRBV11-2 | TGTGCCAGCAGCCCCTCTCTACCAGATACGCAGTATTTT | CASSPSLPDTQYF
TRBD1 | TRBJ1-1 | many | 13 | TRBV5-1 | TGCGCCAGCAGCGAGGGGGCTAGAACTGAAGCTTTCTTT | CASSEGARTEAFF
NA | TRBJ1-2 | NA | 14 | TRBV5-1 | TGCGCCAGCAGCCTGGGCTTGGAGAACTATGACTACACCTTC | CASSLGLENYDYTF
TRBD1 | TRBJ2-7 | many | 15 | TRBV5-1 | TGCGCCAGCAGAGCTTGGGCAGGGGGACCCTACGAGCAGTACTTC | CASRAWAGGPYEQYF
NA | TRBJ1-2 | many | 13 | TRBV2 | TGTGCCAGCCGGGAGAGGACCTTAGATGGCTACACCTTC | CASRERTLDGYTF
TRBD1 | TRBJ1-2 | many | 14 | TRBV5-1 | TGCGCCAGCAGCCTAACGGACAGGGTCGATGGCTACACCTTC | CASSLTDRVDGYTF
NA | TRBJ2-7 | few | 13 | TRBV29-1 | TGCAGCGTTGACGGAGCAACCCCCTACGAGCAGTACTTC | CSVDGATPYEQYF